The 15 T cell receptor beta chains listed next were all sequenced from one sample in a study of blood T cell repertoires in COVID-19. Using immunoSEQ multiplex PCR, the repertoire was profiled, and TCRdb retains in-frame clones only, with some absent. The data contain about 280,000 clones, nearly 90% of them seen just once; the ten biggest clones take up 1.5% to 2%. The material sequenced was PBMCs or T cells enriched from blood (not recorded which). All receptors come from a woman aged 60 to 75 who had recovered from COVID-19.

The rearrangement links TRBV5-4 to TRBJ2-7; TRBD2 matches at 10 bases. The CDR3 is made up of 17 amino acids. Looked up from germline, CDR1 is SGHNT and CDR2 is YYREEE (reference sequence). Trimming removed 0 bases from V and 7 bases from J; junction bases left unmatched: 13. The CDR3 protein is CASSLAASGGTTKEQYF. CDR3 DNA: TGTGCCAGCAGCTTGGCGGCTAGCGGGGGCACTACGAAAGAGCAGTACTTC.

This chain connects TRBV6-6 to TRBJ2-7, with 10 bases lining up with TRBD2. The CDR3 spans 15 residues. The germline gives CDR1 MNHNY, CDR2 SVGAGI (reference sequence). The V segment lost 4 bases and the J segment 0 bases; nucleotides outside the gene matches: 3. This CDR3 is CASSSRTSGSYEQYF. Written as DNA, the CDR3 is TGTGCCAGCAGTTCCCGGACTAGCGGCTCCTACGAGCAGTACTTC.

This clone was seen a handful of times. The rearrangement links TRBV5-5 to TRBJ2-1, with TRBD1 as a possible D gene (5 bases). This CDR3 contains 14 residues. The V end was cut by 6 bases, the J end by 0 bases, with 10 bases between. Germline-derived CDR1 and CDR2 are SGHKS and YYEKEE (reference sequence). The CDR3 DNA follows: TGTGCCAGCACCCCGACAGCCTCCTACAATGAGCAGTTCTTC. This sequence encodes CASTPTASYNEQFF.

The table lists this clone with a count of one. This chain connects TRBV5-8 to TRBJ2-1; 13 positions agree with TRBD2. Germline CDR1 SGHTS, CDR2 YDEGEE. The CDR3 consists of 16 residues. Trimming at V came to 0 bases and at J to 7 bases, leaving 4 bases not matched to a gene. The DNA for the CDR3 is TGTGCCAGCAGCTTGGTGCGGACTAGCGGGAGAAATGAGCAGTTCTTC. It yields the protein CASSLVRTSGRNEQFF.

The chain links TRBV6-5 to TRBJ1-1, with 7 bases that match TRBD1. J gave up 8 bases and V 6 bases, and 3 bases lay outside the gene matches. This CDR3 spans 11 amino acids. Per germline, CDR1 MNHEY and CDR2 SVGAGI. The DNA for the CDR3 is TGTGCCAGCAGGACAGGGACCGAAGCTTTCTTT. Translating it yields CASRTGTEAFF.

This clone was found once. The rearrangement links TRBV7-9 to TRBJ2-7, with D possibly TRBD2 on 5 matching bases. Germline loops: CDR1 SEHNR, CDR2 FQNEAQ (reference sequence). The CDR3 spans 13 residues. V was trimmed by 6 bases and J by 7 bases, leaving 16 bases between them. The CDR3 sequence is CASRKDFAHEQYF. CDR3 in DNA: TGTGCCAGCAGGAAGGACTTTGCCCATGAGCAGTACTTC. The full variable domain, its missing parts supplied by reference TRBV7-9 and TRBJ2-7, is DTGVSQNPRHKITKRGQNVTFRCDPISEHNRLYWYRQTLGQGPEFLTYFQNEAQLEKSRLLSDRFSAERPKGSFSTLEIQRTEQGDSAMYLCASRKDFAHEQYFGPGTRLTVT.

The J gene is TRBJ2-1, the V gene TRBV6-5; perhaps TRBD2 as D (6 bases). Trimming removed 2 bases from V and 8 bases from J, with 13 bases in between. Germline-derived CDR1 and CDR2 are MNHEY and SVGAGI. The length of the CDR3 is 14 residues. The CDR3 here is CASSYPRRGDEQFF. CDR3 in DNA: TGTGCCAGCAGTTACCCGAGACGCGGGGATGAGCAGTTCTTC.

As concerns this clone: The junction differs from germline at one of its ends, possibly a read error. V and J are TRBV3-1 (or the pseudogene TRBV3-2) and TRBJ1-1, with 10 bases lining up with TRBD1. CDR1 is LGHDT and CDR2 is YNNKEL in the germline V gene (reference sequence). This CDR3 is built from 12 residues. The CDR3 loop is CASSQDDRGQLF. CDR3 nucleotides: TGTGCCAGCAGCCAAGACGACAGGGGGCAGCTCTTT.

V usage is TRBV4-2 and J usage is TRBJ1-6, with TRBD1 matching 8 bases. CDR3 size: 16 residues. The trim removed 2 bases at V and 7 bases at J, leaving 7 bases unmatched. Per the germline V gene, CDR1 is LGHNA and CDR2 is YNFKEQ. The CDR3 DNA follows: TGTGCCAGCAGCCAACAGCAGACAGGGGCGAATTCACCCCTCCACTTT. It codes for CASSQQQTGANSPLHF.

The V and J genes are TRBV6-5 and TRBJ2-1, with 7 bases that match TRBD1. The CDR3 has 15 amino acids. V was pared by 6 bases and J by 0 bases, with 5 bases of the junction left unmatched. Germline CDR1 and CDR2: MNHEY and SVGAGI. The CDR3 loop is CASSDRQGSYNEQFF. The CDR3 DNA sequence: TGTGCCAGCAGCGATAGACAGGGCTCCTACAATGAGCAGTTCTTC.

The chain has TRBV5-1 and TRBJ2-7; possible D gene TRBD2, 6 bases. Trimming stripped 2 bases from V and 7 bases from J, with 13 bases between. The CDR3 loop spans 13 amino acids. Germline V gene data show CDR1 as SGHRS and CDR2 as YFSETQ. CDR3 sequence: CASSFSGPGEQYF. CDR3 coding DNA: TGCGCCAGCAGCTTTAGCGGCCCGGGGGAGCAGTACTTC.

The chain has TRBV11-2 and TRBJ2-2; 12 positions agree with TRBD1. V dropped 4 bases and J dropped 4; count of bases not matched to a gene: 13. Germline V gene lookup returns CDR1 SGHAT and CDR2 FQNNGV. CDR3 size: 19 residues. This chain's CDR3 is CASSSWDRGHHYSTGELFF. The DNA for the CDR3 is TGTGCCAGCAGCTCGTGGGACAGGGGGCACCATTATAGCACCGGGGAGCTGTTTTTT.

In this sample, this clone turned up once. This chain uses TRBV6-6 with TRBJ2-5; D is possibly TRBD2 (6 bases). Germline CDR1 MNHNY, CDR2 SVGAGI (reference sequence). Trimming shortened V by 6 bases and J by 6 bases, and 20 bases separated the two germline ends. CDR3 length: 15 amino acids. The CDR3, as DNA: TGTGCCAGCAGCGTTGGCGGGGCGGCGGTGAAGACCCAGTACTTC. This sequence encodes CASSVGGAAVKTQYF.

The CDR3 here is CASSETSGRYDTQYF. As DNA, the CDR3 is TGCGCCAGCAGTGAGACTAGCGGGAGATATGATACGCAGTATTTT. The rearrangement joins TRBV10-1 to TRBJ2-3; TRBD2 agrees at 11 bases. CDR3 length equals 15 residues. Germline CDR1 and CDR2: WNHNN and SYGVQD (reference sequence). V lost 2 bases to trimming and J lost 6 bases; unmatched junction nucleotides: 4.

The CDR3 loop is CATSASQGFLYNEQFF. For the CDR3, the DNA is TGTGCCACCAGTGCCTCACAGGGTTTTCTCTACAATGAGCAGTTCTTC. This rearrangement joins TRBV24-1 to TRBJ2-1, with D maybe TRBD1 (6 bases). Germline CDR1 reads KGHDR; CDR2 reads SFDVKD. This CDR3 is 16 amino acids long. The V and J ends lost 5 bases and 3 bases respectively, with 16 bases between them.